The T cell receptor (beta chain) under discussion was sequenced for a study of blood T cell repertoires in COVID-19. Background on the study: PBMCs, B-cell-depleted T cells, or T cells provided the cDNA or gDNA that made up the material.

Original data processing: Reference gene primer amplification gave estimated nucleated cell counts. The protocol was immunoSEQ multiplex PCR, while the TCRdb copy is restricted to in-frame clones and leaves out a portion. V and J calls and clone size are given by that table; D and trimming were obtained from the DNA. The table has 200,000 or so clones, about nine tenths seen once. Trimming took off 4 bases at V and 6 bases at J, with 9 bases between the two ends. Germline CDR1 and CDR2: SEHNR and FQNEAQ (reference sequence). The CDR3 is made up of 12 amino acids. The study assigned cohorts using participant-reported clinical history.

This TCR came from a man aged 25-40 years in a cohort exposed to, infected with or recovered from COVID-19 (not recorded which). The chain carries TRBV7-9 and TRBJ1-2; D is undetermined. Material: PBMCs or T cells enriched from blood (not recorded which). Here the CDR3 reads CASSSVFDGYTF. CDR3 bases: TGTGCCAGCAGCTCGGTTTTCGATGGCTACACCTTC.